This T cell receptor (beta chain) appears in the sequencing data of a study of T cells in Graves' hyperthyroidism and ophthalmopathy. The V and J ends lost 6 bases and 4 bases respectively, with 3 bases between them. Per the germline V gene, CDR1 is MNHNS and CDR2 is SASEGT. CDR3 size: 10 residues. RNA transcripts gave rise to amplified TCR beta CDR3 regions. In the first-round RT-PCR of the TCR CDR3, the HTBI primer set was used. TCRdb itself ran the multiplex PCR reads through MiXCR, one entry per CDR3 protein. The table lists more than 600,000 distinct CDR3 sequences, about 16% of them singletons. This clonotype was seen ten or more times. Newly diagnosed patients aged 18 to 65 had hyperthyroidism of under 2 months' duration. Fresh peripheral blood, 7.5 to 10 ml, was the source of the PBMCs.

The sequencing input was blood. The source is a man aged 18 to 29 with Graves' hyperthyroidism. This chain connects TRBV6-1 to TRBJ1-2; D ambiguous. CDR3 nucleotides: TGTGCCAGCAGCAGCTATGGCTACACCTTC. Amino acids: CASSSYGYTF.